A single sample gave rise to the 29 T cell receptor beta chains below, sequenced in a study of blood T cell repertoires in COVID-19. Libraries were prepared by immunoSEQ multiplex PCR; TCRdb keeps only in-frame clonotypes and omits some of them. The sample has over 200,000 clones; 85% are singletons. The sample was PBMCs or T cells enriched from blood (not recorded which). The receptors stem from a man aged 40-55 years who had recovered from COVID-19.

On this clone itself: One end of the junction fails to match germline, which may point to a read error. J is TRBJ2-7 and V is TRBV7-7; 8 nucleotides line up with TRBD2. From germline, CDR1 is SSHAT and CDR2 FNYEAQ (reference sequence). CDR3 size: 15 residues. CDR3 sequence: CASSSAPGLEYEQYF. The CDR3 DNA is TGTGCTAGCAGCTCAGCCCCGGGACTAGAATACGAGCAGTACTTC.

The chain couples TRBV4-3 to TRBJ2-2, with TRBD2 matching over 9 bases. The germline gives CDR1 LGHNA, CDR2 YSLEER. V was clipped by 0 bases and J by 6 bases; unmatched bases: 8. The CDR3 loop spans 17 amino acids. The CDR3, as DNA: TGCGCCAGCAGCCAAGATCCGGGACTAGCTTTCGCCGGGGAGCTGTTTTTT. Translating it yields CASSQDPGLAFAGELFF.

The chain has TRBV3-1 (or the pseudogene TRBV3-2) and TRBJ1-2; 7 nucleotides align to TRBD1. The CDR3 length is 16 residues. Germline CDR1 and CDR2: LGHDT and YNNKEL (reference sequence). Unmatched junction bases numbered 8, after V lost 1 base and J lost 3 bases. The CDR3 loop is CASSQVGDRVDYGYTF. The CDR3 nucleotides read TGTGCCAGCAGCCAAGTGGGTGACAGGGTGGACTATGGCTACACCTTC.

This chain links TRBV28 with TRBJ2-7, with a tentative D call TRBD1 (6 bases). Looked up from germline, CDR1 is MDHEN and CDR2 is SYDVKM. V lost 4 bases and J lost 0, with 19 bases in between. The CDR3 has 17 residues. CDR3 sequence reads: CASSSATNRASSYEQYF. In DNA, the CDR3 is TGTGCCAGCAGTTCGGCCACAAACAGGGCGAGCTCCTACGAGCAGTACTTC.

The chain joins TRBV12-5 to TRBJ2-4; no clear D. Trimming removed 5 bases from V and 8 bases from J, with 10 bases in between. Germline CDR1 and CDR2: LGHNT and FRNRAP. This CDR3 spans 12 amino acids. CDR3 sequence (DNA): TGTGCTAGTGGTCCCGCGCAACACATTCAGTACTTC. Residues: CASGPAQHIQYF.

The V and J genes are TRBV11-2 and TRBJ1-1, with TRBD1 as a possible D gene (5 bases). Between the trimmed V and J ends, which lost 0 bases and 1 base, there was a span of 6 bases. The CDR3 is 14 amino acids. Germline CDR1 and CDR2: SGHAT and FQNNGV. CDR3 DNA sequence: TGTGCCAGCAGCTTAGACGGGGGGAACACTGAAGCTTTCTTT. It codes for CASSLDGGNTEAFF.

The chain recombines TRBV19 with TRBJ2-7; D might be TRBD2 (5 bases). V lost 10 bases and J 3 bases, leaving 10 bases between the germline ends. This CDR3 comprises 11 residues. Germline lookup yields CDR1 LNHDA and CDR2 SQIVND (reference sequence). CDR3 region: CATALGYEQYF. The CDR3 DNA sequence: TGTGCCACCGCACTAGGCTACGAGCAGTACTTC. Drawing the rest from reference TRBV19 and TRBJ2-7, the complete variable domain is DGGITQSPKYLFRKEGQNVTLSCEQNLNHDAMYWYRQDPGQGLRLIYYSQIVNDFQKGDIAEGYSVSREKKESFPLTVTSAQKNPTAFYLCATALGYEQYFGPGTRLTVT.

V is TRBV24-1 and J is TRBJ2-3; D not certain. The V and J ends lost 2 bases and 0 bases respectively, with 11 bases between them. From germline, CDR1 is KGHDR and CDR2 SFDVKD. The CDR3 is 16 residues long. CDR3 in amino acids: CATSDYTGASTDTQYF. As DNA, the CDR3 is TGTGCCACCAGTGATTATACCGGAGCCAGCACAGATACGCAGTATTTT.

The gene calls are TRBV9 and TRBJ1-2; D unresolved. The V end lost 5 bases, the J end lost 4 bases, and 12 bases lay between the germline ends. Germline lookup yields CDR1 SGDLS and CDR2 YYNGEE. The CDR3 runs 13 residues. CDR3 bases: TGTGCCAGCAGTCCAATATCAGGCTATGGCTACACCTTC. Its protein product is CASSPISGYGYTF. The full variable domain, with the rest looked up from reference TRBV9 and TRBJ1-2, is DSGVTQTPKHLITATGQRVTLRCSPRSGDLSVYWYQQSLDQGLQFLIQYYNGEERAKGNILERFSAQQFPDLHSELNLSSLELGDSALYFCASSPISGYGYTFGSGTRLTVV.

The chain has TRBV5-6 and TRBJ2-3; D not resolved. Germline V gene data show CDR1 as SGHDT and CDR2 as YYEEEE. V was cut by 4 bases and J by 0 bases, with 15 bases left in between. The CDR3 is 16 amino acids. CDR3: CASSRSLVASTDTQYF. The CDR3 DNA reads TGTGCCAGCAGCCGGTCATTAGTCGCTAGCACAGATACGCAGTATTTT.

V is TRBV23-1 and J is TRBJ2-5; D ambiguous. TRBV23-1 is known as an ORF, though its function is uncertain. This CDR3 comprises 13 residues. The ends were cut back, 1 base at V and 5 bases at J, with 8 bases in the middle. CDR3 protein: CASSQCRIETQYF. The DNA for the CDR3 is TGCGCCAGCAGTCAATGCAGAATTGAGACCCAGTACTTC.

The genes are TRBV9 and TRBJ2-5, with 7 bases lining up with TRBD1. Trimming removed 3 bases from V and 1 base from J; junction bases left unmatched: 12. The CDR3 has 17 residues. Per the germline V gene, CDR1 is SGDLS and CDR2 is YYNGEE. The DNA of the CDR3 is TGTGCCAGCAGCGCAGGACAGGCCTCTAACGTCCAAGAGACCCAGTACTTC. As protein: CASSAGQASNVQETQYF. Filled out from reference TRBV9 and TRBJ2-5, the complete variable domain reads DSGVTQTPKHLITATGQRVTLRCSPRSGDLSVYWYQQSLDQGLQFLIQYYNGEERAKGNILERFSAQQFPDLHSELNLSSLELGDSALYFCASSAGQASNVQETQYFGPGTRLLVL.

The chain has TRBV2 and TRBJ1-4; the D is unclear. The CDR3 has 13 amino acids. Germline CDR1 and CDR2: SNHLY and FYNNEI. V lost 8 bases to trimming and J lost 6 bases, with 13 bases between them. CDR3 residues: CASETEKDEKLFF. CDR3 coding DNA: TGTGCCAGCGAAACAGAAAAGGATGAAAAACTGTTTTTT.

This chain connects TRBV6-5 to TRBJ2-5, with D possibly being TRBD1 (6 bases). Germline V CDR1 and CDR2: MNHEY, SVGAGI. V was trimmed by 4 bases and J by 13 bases, leaving 13 bases between them. The CDR3 covers 11 residues. The DNA for the CDR3 is TGTGCCAGCAGTTCCAGGGACACCTTGTACTTC. It codes for CASSSRDTLYF.

This chain links TRBV28 with TRBJ1-5; 7 bases map to TRBD1. V lost 6 bases and J lost 6; bases outside the gene matches: 11. There are 15 residues in the CDR3. The germline V gene has CDR1 MDHEN and CDR2 SYDVKM. The CDR3 nucleotides are TGTGCCAGCAGCGCAACGACAGGGAAAGGTCAGCCCCAGCATTTT. Its translation: CASSATTGKGQPQHF. The full variable domain, its missing parts supplied by reference TRBV28 and TRBJ1-5, is DVKVTQSSRYLVKRTGEKVFLECVQDMDHENMFWYRQDPGLGLRLIYFSYDVKMKEKGDIPEGYSVSREKKERFSLILESASTNQTSMYLCASSATTGKGQPQHFGDGTRLSIL.

This chain links TRBV6-5 with TRBJ1-5, with D maybe TRBD1 (5 bases). The CDR3 spans 14 residues. V was trimmed by 2 bases and J by 3 bases, leaving 8 bases between them. Germline CDR1 reads MNHEY; CDR2 reads SVGAGI. The CDR3 here is CASSYARVNQPQHF. The CDR3 DNA follows: TGTGCCAGCAGTTACGCCAGGGTCAATCAGCCCCAGCATTTT.

The chain carries TRBV18 and TRBJ2-2; D might be TRBD2 (6 bases). The V gene's germline CDR1 is KGHSH and CDR2 LQKENI. This CDR3 has 17 residues. The ends were cut back, 3 bases at V and 1 base at J, with 15 bases in the middle. The CDR3 DNA is TGTGCCAGCTCACCCTTTTTAGCGGATATGAACACCGGGGAGCTGTTTTTT. Protein: CASSPFLADMNTGELFF.

This clone was seen once. Here the CDR3 DNA reads TGTGCCAGCTCAGTCCTACCCCCGGGACAGGGGCTATACGAGCAGTACTTC. Its translation is CASSVLPPGQGLYEQYF. V is TRBV27 and J is TRBJ2-7, with 10 bases aligning to TRBD1. The CDR3 is 17 residues long. The junction had 17 bases not matched to a gene; V was cut back by 8 bases and J by 4 bases. Germline lookup yields CDR1 MNHEY and CDR2 SMNVEV (reference sequence).

The gene calls are TRBV4-2 and TRBJ2-7, with 7 positions matching TRBD2. The V segment lost 1 base and the J segment 3 bases; nucleotides outside the gene matches: 9. Per the germline V gene, CDR1 is LGHNA and CDR2 is YNFKEQ. The CDR3 is 16 residues long. CDR3 bases: TGTGCCAGCAGCCAAGGCTCTGGTCGCGGGGGCTACGAGCAGTACTTC. Its translation is CASSQGSGRGGYEQYF.

The CDR3 sequence: CATAGGTNTGELFF. CDR3 bases: TGTGCCACCGCAGGGGGGACGAACACCGGGGAGCTGTTTTTT. The rearrangement links TRBV24-1 to TRBJ2-2; D possibly corresponds to TRBD1 (7 bases). V lost 9 bases and J lost 0, with 10 bases in between. The CDR3 loop spans 14 amino acids. CDR1 is KGHDR, CDR2 SFDVKD, per germline.

The chain has TRBV7-2 and TRBJ2-3; TRBD1 aligns across 7 bases. V was clipped by 4 bases and J by 3 bases; unmatched bases: 4. The CDR3 is 14 amino acids. Per germline, CDR1 SGHTA and CDR2 FQGNSA. The CDR3 spells CASSSGTVTDTQYF. In nucleotides, the CDR3 is TGTGCCAGCAGCTCGGGGACAGTTACAGATACGCAGTATTTT.

This chain connects TRBV15 to TRBJ2-1; TRBD2 aligns across 8 bases. The germline CDR1 and CDR2 sequences are LNHNV and YYDKDF (reference sequence). V was pared by 5 bases and J by 7 bases, with 7 bases of the junction left unmatched. The CDR3 has 14 residues. The CDR3 sequence: CATSRAGEINEQFF. DNA for the CDR3: TGTGCCACCAGCCGAGCGGGAGAAATTAATGAGCAGTTCTTC.

This chain joins TRBV27 and TRBJ1-1; the D is unclear. This CDR3 region has 13 residues. Germline lookup yields CDR1 MNHEY and CDR2 SMNVEV (reference sequence). Trimming removed 2 bases at V and 9 bases at J, with 13 bases between. The CDR3 is CASSLNRDNKAFF. CDR3 DNA: TGTGCCAGCAGTTTAAACCGGGATAATAAAGCTTTCTTT.

The rearrangement links TRBV27 to TRBJ2-1; 10 bases map to TRBD2. The CDR3 runs to 14 residues. After removal of 8 bases from V and 8 bases from J, the junction contained 9 bases not matched to a gene. Germline assignment: CDR1 MNHEY and CDR2 SMNVEV (reference sequence). CDR3 in amino acids: CASRLASGSDEQFF. In DNA form, the CDR3 reads TGTGCCAGCCGGCTCGCTAGCGGGAGCGATGAGCAGTTCTTC.

The chain has TRBV28 and TRBJ2-1; perhaps TRBD1 as D (6 bases). The CDR3 has 14 amino acids. Germline V gene data show CDR1 as MDHEN and CDR2 as SYDVKM. V was shortened by 1 base and J by 6 bases, with 10 bases between the two germline ends. As DNA, the CDR3 is TGTGCCAGCAGTTTATCGGCAGGGGCCAATGAGCAGTTCTTC. Its protein product is CASSLSAGANEQFF.

The chain links TRBV19 to TRBJ1-2, with D uncertain. This CDR3 spans 16 amino acids. The V gene's germline CDR1 is LNHDA and CDR2 SQIVND (reference sequence). The germline V and J ends were trimmed by 6 bases and 0 bases, with 17 bases remaining between them. CDR3 sequence (DNA): TGTGCCAGTAGCTCCCGAGTGGGCCCAACTAACTATGGCTACACCTTC. Its protein product is CASSSRVGPTNYGYTF.

The gene calls are TRBV5-1 and TRBJ2-1; D is unclear. This CDR3 has 14 amino acids. Germline-derived CDR1 and CDR2 are SGHRS and YFSETQ. The V and J ends lost 5 bases and 5 bases respectively, with 14 bases between them. CDR3 amino acids: CASRLRPNNNEQFF. The CDR3, as DNA: TGCGCCAGCAGGTTACGCCCAAACAACAATGAGCAGTTCTTC.

This chain joins TRBV6-2 or TRBV6-3 and TRBJ2-7; weak D call: TRBD2 (5 bases). The V gene's germline CDR1 is MNHEY and CDR2 SVGEGT. Trimming cost V 6 bases and J 12 bases, with 21 bases left between them. The CDR3 loop spans 13 amino acids. CDR3 amino acids: CASSPQRASFGYF. The CDR3 DNA follows: TGTGCCAGCAGCCCCCAGAGGGCCTCCTTTGGGTACTTC.

V gene TRBV9 combines with J gene TRBJ1-5, with TRBD1 as a possible D gene (5 bases). Germline V CDR1 and CDR2: SGDLS, YYNGEE. This CDR3 has 13 amino acids. V lost 3 bases to trimming and J lost 7 bases, with 11 bases between them. DNA for the CDR3: TGTGCCAGCAGCGCGGGGGAGAGGCAGCCCCAGCATTTT. It codes for CASSAGERQPQHF.